A single sample is the source of the 5 T cell receptor beta chains below, sequenced in a study of identical twins. TCRdb itself ran the 5' RACE reads through MiXCR, one entry per CDR3 protein. The sample gives approximately 500,000 distinct CDR3 sequences, about 24% of which show up once; about 2.7% is in the top ten. The data also belong to a second study, concerning T cells expressing NK-cell markers.

Specimen: CD4+ T cells sorted from blood. These receptor sequences come from a woman between 18 and 29 years old in good health.

In its sample, this clonotype was seen a few times. The chain uses TRBV7-2 and TRBJ2-1; D may be TRBD2 (5 bases). V lost 7 bases and J lost 0, with 13 bases in between. Per the germline V gene, CDR1 is SGHTA and CDR2 is FQGNSA. The CDR3 runs to 15 residues. The CDR3 DNA reads TGTGCCAGCACCACAAGCGGCAACTCCTACAATGAGCAGTTCTTC. It codes for CASTTSGNSYNEQFF.

This clonotype was recorded a few times. The V gene is TRBV10-2, the J gene TRBJ2-7; maybe TRBD1 (6 bases). Trimming stripped 6 bases from V and 2 bases from J, with 11 bases between. The CDR3 loop spans 13 amino acids. CDR1 and CDR2 (germline): WSHSY, SAAADI. CDR3 in amino acids: CASRQGVTYEQYF. CDR3 coding DNA: TGCGCCAGCAGACAGGGAGTAACCTACGAGCAGTACTTC.

The J gene is TRBJ2-1, the V gene TRBV6-5; tentative D call: TRBD1 (5 bases). The CDR3 runs 15 residues. Germline V gene lookup returns CDR1 MNHEY and CDR2 SVGAGI. Trimming cost V 1 base and J 2 bases, with 9 bases left between them. The CDR3 sequence is CASSYLDTAYNEQFF. CDR3 DNA: TGTGCCAGCAGTTACTTGGACACAGCCTACAATGAGCAGTTCTTC.

This clonotype was seen only once. The chain employs TRBV2 and TRBJ1-5; 7 bases fit TRBD1. This CDR3 is built from 12 residues. Trimming cost V 9 bases and J 7 bases; bases outside gene matches: 6. Germline V gene sequence: CDR1 SNHLY, CDR2 FYNNEI. CDR3 nucleotide sequence: TGTGCCAGGAGACAGGGCTGGCAGCCCCAGCATTTT. This gives the protein CARRQGWQPQHF.

As DNA, the CDR3 is TGTGCCAGCAGTTACCGGACCTACCTAAGGGTACAAGAGACCCAGTACTTC. It yields the protein CASSYRTYLRVQETQYF. V is TRBV6-2 or TRBV6-3 and J is TRBJ2-5; D uncertain. This CDR3 region has 17 residues. Germline assignment: CDR1 MNHEY and CDR2 SVGEGT. The V and J ends lost 2 bases and 2 bases respectively, with 18 bases between them.